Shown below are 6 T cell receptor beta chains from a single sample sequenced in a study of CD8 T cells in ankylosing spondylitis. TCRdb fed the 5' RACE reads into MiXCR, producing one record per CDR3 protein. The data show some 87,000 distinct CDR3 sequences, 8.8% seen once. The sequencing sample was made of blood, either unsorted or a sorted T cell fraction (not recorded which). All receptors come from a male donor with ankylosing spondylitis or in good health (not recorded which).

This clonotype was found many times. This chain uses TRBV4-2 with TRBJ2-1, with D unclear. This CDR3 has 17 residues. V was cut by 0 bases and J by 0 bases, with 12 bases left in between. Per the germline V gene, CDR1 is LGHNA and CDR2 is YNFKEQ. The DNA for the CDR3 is TGTGCCAGCAGCCAAGATCCCCGCCCTAGCTCCTACAATGAGCAGTTCTTC. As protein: CASSQDPRPSSYNEQFF.

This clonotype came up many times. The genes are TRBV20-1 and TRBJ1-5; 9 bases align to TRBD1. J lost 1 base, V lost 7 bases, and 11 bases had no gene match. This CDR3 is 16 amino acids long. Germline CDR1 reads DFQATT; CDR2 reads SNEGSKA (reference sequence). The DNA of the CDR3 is TGCAGTGACCCGGGACAGGGAAAGGCGAGCAATCAGCCCCAGCATTTT. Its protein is CSDPGQGKASNQPQHF.

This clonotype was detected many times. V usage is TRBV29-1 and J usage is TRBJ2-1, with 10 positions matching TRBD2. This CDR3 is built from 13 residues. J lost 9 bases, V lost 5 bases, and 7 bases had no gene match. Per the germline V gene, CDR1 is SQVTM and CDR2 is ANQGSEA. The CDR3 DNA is TGCAGCGTTAATAGCGGGGGGATCGCTGAGCAGTTCTTC. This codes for CSVNSGGIAEQFF.

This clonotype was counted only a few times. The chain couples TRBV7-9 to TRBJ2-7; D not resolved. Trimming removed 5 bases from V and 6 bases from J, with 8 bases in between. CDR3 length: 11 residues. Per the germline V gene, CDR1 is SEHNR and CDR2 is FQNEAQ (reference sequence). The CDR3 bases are TGTGCCAGCAGCCAAGCCGCCGAGCAGTACTTC. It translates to CASSQAAEQYF. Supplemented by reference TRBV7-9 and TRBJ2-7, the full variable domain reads DTGVSQNPRHKITKRGQNVTFRCDPISEHNRLYWYRQTLGQGPEFLTYFQNEAQLEKSRLLSDRFSAERPKGSFSTLEIQRTEQGDSAMYLCASSQAAEQYFGPGTRLTVT.

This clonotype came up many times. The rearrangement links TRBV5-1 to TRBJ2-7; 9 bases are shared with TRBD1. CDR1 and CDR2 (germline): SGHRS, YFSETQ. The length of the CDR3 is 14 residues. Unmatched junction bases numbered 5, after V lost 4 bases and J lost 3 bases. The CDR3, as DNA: TGCGCCAGCAGCCAGGGACAGGGTTACTACGAGCAGTACTTC. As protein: CASSQGQGYYEQYF.

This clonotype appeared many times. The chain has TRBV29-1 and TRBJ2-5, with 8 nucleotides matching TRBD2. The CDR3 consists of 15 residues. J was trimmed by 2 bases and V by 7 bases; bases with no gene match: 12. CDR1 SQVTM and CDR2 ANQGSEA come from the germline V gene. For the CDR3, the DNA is TGCAGCGCCGGGGGGATTAGCGGGGCACAAGAGACCCAGTACTTC. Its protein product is CSAGGISGAQETQYF.